This T cell receptor (beta chain) was obtained from a study of CD4 T cells in relation to SARS-CoV-2 and coronaviruses. Unexposed donor CD4+ T cells date from about 2011-2018, before the COVID-19 pandemic. The cells were cultured for under 13 days before CD4+ T cells were isolated. As cell numbers allowed, unexposed-donor CD4+ T cells faced SARS-CoV-2 S/N and four cold-coronavirus spikes. Assay: immunoSEQ multiplex PCR; the TCRdb copy retains only in-frame clones and omits some. The data contain 20,000 to 25,000 clones, 74% of them singletons. The ends were cut back, 5 bases at V and 7 bases at J, with 14 bases in the middle. Germline lookup yields CDR1 SEHNR and CDR2 FQNEAQ (reference sequence). The CDR3 spans 13 residues. Study-wide points: No donor gave both pre-pandemic and post-infection samples.

This clone was found once. Antigen unknown. The gene calls are TRBV7-9 and TRBJ1-2; no reliable D call. The source material was CD4+ T cells from PBMCs, cultured in vitro. This TCR was sampled from a human donor in good health. The CDR3 region has the DNA TGTGCCAGCAGCGATAACTGGGGTAGTGGCTACACCTTC. This encodes CASSDNWGSGYTF.